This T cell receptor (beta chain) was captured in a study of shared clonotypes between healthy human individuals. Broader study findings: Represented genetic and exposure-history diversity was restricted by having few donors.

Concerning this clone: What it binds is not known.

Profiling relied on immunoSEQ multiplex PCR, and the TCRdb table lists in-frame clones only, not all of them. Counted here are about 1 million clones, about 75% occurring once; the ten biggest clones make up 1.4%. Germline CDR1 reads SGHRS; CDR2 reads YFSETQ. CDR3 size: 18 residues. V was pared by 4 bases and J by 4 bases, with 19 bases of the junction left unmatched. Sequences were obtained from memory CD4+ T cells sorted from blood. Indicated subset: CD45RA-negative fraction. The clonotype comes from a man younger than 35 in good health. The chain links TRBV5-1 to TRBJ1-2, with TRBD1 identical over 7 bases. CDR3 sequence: CASSPLGGQRQSSYGYTF. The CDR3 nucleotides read TGCGCCAGCAGCCCACTTGGGGGACAGCGCCAATCCTCCTATGGCTACACCTTC.